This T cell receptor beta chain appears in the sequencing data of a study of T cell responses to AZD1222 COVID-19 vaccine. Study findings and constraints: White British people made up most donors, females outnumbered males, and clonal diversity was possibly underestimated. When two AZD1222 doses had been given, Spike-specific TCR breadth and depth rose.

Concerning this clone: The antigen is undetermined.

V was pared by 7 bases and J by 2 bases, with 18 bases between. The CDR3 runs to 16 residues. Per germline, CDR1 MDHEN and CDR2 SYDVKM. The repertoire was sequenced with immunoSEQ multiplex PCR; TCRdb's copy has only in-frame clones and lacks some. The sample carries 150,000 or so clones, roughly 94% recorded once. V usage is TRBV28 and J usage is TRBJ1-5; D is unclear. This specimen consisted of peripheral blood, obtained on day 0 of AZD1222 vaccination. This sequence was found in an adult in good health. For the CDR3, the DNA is TGTGCCAGCAACCCCGCGGGGTTGGTCGGCAATCAGCCCCAGCATTTT. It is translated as CASNPAGLVGNQPQHF.